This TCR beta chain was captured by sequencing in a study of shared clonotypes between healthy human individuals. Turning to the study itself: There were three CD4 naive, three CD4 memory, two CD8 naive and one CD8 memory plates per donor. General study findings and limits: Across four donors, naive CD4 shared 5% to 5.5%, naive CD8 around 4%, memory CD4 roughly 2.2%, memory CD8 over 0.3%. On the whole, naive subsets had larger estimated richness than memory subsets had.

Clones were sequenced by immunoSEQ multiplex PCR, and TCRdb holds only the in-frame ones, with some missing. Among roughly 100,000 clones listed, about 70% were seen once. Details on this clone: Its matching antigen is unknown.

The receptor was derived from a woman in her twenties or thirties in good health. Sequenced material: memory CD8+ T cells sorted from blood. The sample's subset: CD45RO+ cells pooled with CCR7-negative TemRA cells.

CDR3 loop: CASVEGLWRGYEQYF. The DNA for the CDR3 is TGTGCCAGCGTGGAGGGCTTGTGGCGGGGCTACGAGCAGTACTTC. The chain combines TRBV28 with TRBJ2-7, with D possibly TRBD2 on 6 matching bases. The ends were cut back, 8 bases at V and 3 bases at J, with 20 bases in the middle. The CDR3 extends over 15 amino acids. CDR1 is MDHEN and CDR2 is SYDVKM in the germline V gene.